One and the same sample provided the 3 T cell receptor beta chains below, sequenced in a study of glioma-infiltrating T cells after dendritic cell vaccination. Libraries were prepared by immunoSEQ multiplex PCR; TCRdb keeps only in-frame clonotypes and omits some of them. The table has approximately 99,000 clones, approximately 84% seen once. Time point meaning: after dendritic cell vaccination, including at tumor progression/relapse. The specimen was blood, collected after dendritic cell vaccination. The receptor source for this set is a human donor with glioblastoma.

Comments on this clone: This specimen includes other DNA sequences encoding the same CDR3. The DNA for the CDR3 is TGTGCCACCAGCTCCCGAAAATTAACTAGGGCAGATACGCAGTATTTT. Translating it yields CATSSRKLTRADTQYF. The rearrangement uses TRBV15 and TRBJ2-3, with a weak D call TRBD2 (5 bases). There are 16 residues in the CDR3. Germline lookup yields CDR1 LNHNV and CDR2 YYDKDF (reference sequence). V lost 5 bases, J lost 4 bases, and 19 bases lay in between.

This sequence joins TRBV30 and TRBJ2-5, with D tentatively TRBD2 (5 bases). Germline values: CDR1 GTSNPN, CDR2 SVGIG (reference sequence). Trimming stripped 2 bases from V and 7 bases from J, with 11 bases between. This CDR3 is 12 amino acids long. CDR3 in amino acids: CAWSPNAGTQYF. CDR3 nucleotide sequence: TGTGCCTGGAGTCCAAATGCGGGGACCCAGTACTTC.

The CDR3 is CASSQDPGESAGGRNEQFF. CDR3 bases: TGTGCCAGCAGCCAAGATCCAGGGGAATCAGCGGGGGGTAGAAATGAGCAGTTCTTC. This chain joins TRBV4-2 and TRBJ2-1, with 9 bases aligning to TRBD2. CDR1 and CDR2 (germline): LGHNA, YNFKEQ. The CDR3 totals 19 residues. V lost 0 bases, J lost 7 bases, and 16 bases stayed unmatched.